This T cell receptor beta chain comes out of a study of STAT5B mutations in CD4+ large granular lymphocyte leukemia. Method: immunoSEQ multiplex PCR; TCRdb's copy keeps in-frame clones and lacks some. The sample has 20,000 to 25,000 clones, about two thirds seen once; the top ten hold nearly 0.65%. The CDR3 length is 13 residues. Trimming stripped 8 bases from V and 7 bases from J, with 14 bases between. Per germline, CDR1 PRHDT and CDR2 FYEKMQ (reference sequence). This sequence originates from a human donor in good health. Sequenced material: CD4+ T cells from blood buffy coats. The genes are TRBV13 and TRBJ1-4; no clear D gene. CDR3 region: CASGVRGSEKLFF. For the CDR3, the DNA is TGTGCCAGCGGGGTCAGAGGGAGTGAAAAACTGTTTTTT.